A single sample is the source of the 29 T cell receptor beta chains below, sequenced in a study of shared clonotypes between healthy human individuals (dated by TCRdb to the early 2020s). The library was produced with the immunoSEQ multiplex PCR assay. Imported from immuneACCESS, the table was reduced by TCRdb to in-frame sequences with V and J called. These copies leave out some clones; in studies compared against another copy, an unresolved V gene accounts for under half, and the cause of the remainder is not known. In this sample the table shows approximately 530,000 clones, approximately 95% of which occur a single time. Clones ranked in the top ten supply approximately 0.06% of the sample. Input material: naive CD4+ T cells sorted from blood. Sample cell subset or site, as interpreted from the label and publication: CD45RA+ positively selected. These receptors all stem from a woman aged 25 to 39 in good health.

This clone was seen once. The same CDR3 is also encoded by other DNA sequences in this sample. The rearrangement links TRBV18 to TRBJ2-7; TRBD1 agrees at 11 bases. J gave up 4 bases and V 3 bases, and 2 bases lay outside the gene matches. The length of the CDR3 is 14 residues. Germline values: CDR1 KGHSH, CDR2 LQKENI. The CDR3 coding sequence is TGTGCCAGCTCACCCGGACAGGGGGCATACGAGCAGTACTTC. Protein sequence: CASSPGQGAYEQYF. Looking up the rest from reference TRBV18 and TRBJ2-7 gives the full variable domain: NAGVMQNPRHLVRRRGQEARLRCSPMKGHSHVYWYRQLPEEGLKFMVYLQKENIIDESGMPKERFSAEFPKEGPSILRIQQVVRGDSAAYFCASSPGQGAYEQYFGPGTRLTVT.

The gene calls are TRBV9 and TRBJ2-3; D gene unclear. V lost 2 bases and J lost 7, with 11 bases in between. This CDR3 has 13 residues. The V gene's germline CDR1 is SGDLS and CDR2 YYNGEE. CDR3 DNA sequence: TGTGCCAGCAGCGTTTCGGAAACCTATACGCAGTATTTT. It is translated as CASSVSETYTQYF. The whole variable domain, remainder taken from reference TRBV9 and TRBJ2-3, is DSGVTQTPKHLITATGQRVTLRCSPRSGDLSVYWYQQSLDQGLQFLIQYYNGEERAKGNILERFSAQQFPDLHSELNLSSLELGDSALYFCASSVSETYTQYFGPGTRLTVL.

The chain has TRBV11-1 and TRBJ2-1, with TRBD2 as a possible D gene (5 bases). V lost 5 bases and J lost 9, with 17 bases in between. CDR1 SGHAT and CDR2 FQDESV come from the germline V gene (reference sequence). The CDR3 contains 14 residues. The CDR3 is CASSRTRTGGEQFF. The CDR3 region has the DNA TGTGCCAGCAGCAGGACCCGGACTGGTGGTGAGCAGTTCTTC.

CDR3 sequence (DNA): TGCGCCAGCAGACTAACAGGATCTGGAAACACCATATATTTT. It translates to CASRLTGSGNTIYF. V usage is TRBV5-1 and J usage is TRBJ1-3; TRBD1 is a possible D gene (5 bases). The CDR3 length is 14 residues. CDR1 and CDR2 (germline): SGHRS, YFSETQ. V lost 5 bases, J lost 1 base, and 10 bases lay in between.

The chain recombines TRBV30 with TRBJ2-2, with unresolved D. With 2 bases removed from V and 5 bases from J, the gap between germline ends came to 9 bases. This CDR3 is built from 13 residues. Germline CDR1 GTSNPN, CDR2 SVGIG (reference sequence). CDR3 protein: CAWSRQPTGELFF. The DNA of the CDR3 is TGTGCCTGGAGTCGGCAGCCGACCGGGGAGCTGTTTTTT. Full variable domain (missing parts from reference TRBV30 and TRBJ2-2): SQTIHQWPATLVQPVGSPLSLECTVEGTSNPNLYWYRQAAGRGLQLLFYSVGIGQISSEVPQNLSASRPQDRQFILSSKKLLLSDSGFYLCAWSRQPTGELFFGEGSRLTVL.

The chain uses TRBV6-1 and TRBJ2-7; 11 bases are a match to TRBD1. The CDR3 extends over 13 amino acids. With V trimmed by 7 bases and J by 3 bases, 2 bases remained unmatched. Germline V gives CDR1 MNHNS, CDR2 SASEGT. The CDR3 protein is CASMGTGGYEQYF. In nucleotides, the CDR3 is TGTGCCAGCATGGGGACAGGGGGCTACGAGCAGTACTTC.

The rearrangement joins TRBV28 to TRBJ2-4; perhaps TRBD1 as D (5 bases). The CDR3 loop spans 17 amino acids. V was pared by 5 bases and J by 0 bases, with 17 bases between. CDR1 and CDR2 (germline): MDHEN, SYDVKM. CDR3 in DNA: TGTGCCAGCAGTACCATTCACAGGCCCATAGCCAAAAACATTCAGTACTTC. It is translated as CASSTIHRPIAKNIQYF.

The chain carries TRBV28 and TRBJ1-1; weak D call: TRBD1 (5 bases). Germline V CDR1 and CDR2: MDHEN, SYDVKM. V was trimmed by 7 bases and J by 4 bases, leaving 13 bases between them. The CDR3 is made up of 13 amino acids. Here the CDR3 reads CASIPAGGTEAFF. The CDR3 DNA reads as TGTGCCAGCATCCCCGCGGGGGGCACTGAAGCTTTCTTT.

V gene TRBV18 combines with J gene TRBJ2-1; no clear D gene. V lost 4 bases, J lost 7 bases, and 8 bases lay in between. Germline CDR1 is KGHSH and CDR2 is LQKENI. The CDR3 extends over 12 amino acids. The CDR3 DNA reads as TGTGCCAGCTCACTCAAGAGGAATGAGCAGTTCTTC. It translates to CASSLKRNEQFF.

This chain uses TRBV11-2 with TRBJ2-3; possibly TRBD1 for D (6 bases). CDR3 length: 15 residues. V was clipped by 2 bases and J by 1 base, with 10 bases between them. Germline V lookup: CDR1 SGHAT, CDR2 FQNNGV. CDR3 bases: TGTGCCAGCAGCTTAAATTCAGGGGGCACAGATACGCAGTATTTT. Its protein is CASSLNSGGTDTQYF.

This chain joins TRBV5-1 and TRBJ2-7, with 9 positions matching TRBD1. With 3 bases clipped from V and 1 base from J, the junction kept 14 bases outside the gene matches. The CDR3 totals 18 residues. From germline, CDR1 is SGHRS and CDR2 YFSETQ. The CDR3 spells CASSSGQGRGIASYEQYF. For the CDR3, the DNA is TGCGCCAGCAGCTCGGGACAGGGACGTGGGATAGCGTCCTACGAGCAGTACTTC.

V usage is TRBV7-2 and J usage is TRBJ2-7; D not resolved. V lost 3 bases, J lost 3 bases, and 9 bases lay in between. The length of the CDR3 is 13 residues. The germline V gene has CDR1 SGHTA and CDR2 FQGNSA. Here the CDR3 DNA reads TGTGCCAGCAGCTTCGGCACTGACTACGAGCAGTACTTC. Protein sequence: CASSFGTDYEQYF.

This chain connects TRBV6-5 to TRBJ2-3, with a possible D match to TRBD1 (5 bases). The CDR3 has 15 amino acids. Per germline, CDR1 MNHEY and CDR2 SVGAGI. Trimming left V 0 bases short and J 10 bases short, with 17 bases between. Written as DNA, the CDR3 is TGTGCCAGCAGTTACTCGTCACAGGTAGAATATGCGCAGTATTTT. This codes for CASSYSSQVEYAQYF.

This clone was seen only once. This chain uses TRBV7-6 with TRBJ2-7; D gene ambiguous. The CDR3 has 13 amino acids. V was clipped by 2 bases and J by 7 bases, with 12 bases between them. CDR1 and CDR2 from the germline V gene are SGHVS and FNYEAQ. The CDR3 sequence: CASSLIAQEEQYF. The CDR3 coding sequence is TGTGCCAGCAGCTTAATCGCCCAGGAGGAGCAGTACTTC.

The chain joins TRBV25-1 to TRBJ2-1; tentatively, D is TRBD1 or TRBD2 (5 bases each). V was shortened by 5 bases and J by 8 bases, with 16 bases between the two germline ends. Germline V lookup: CDR1 MGHDK, CDR2 SYGVNS. The length of the CDR3 is 14 residues. The CDR3 spells CASSPPGRGHEQFF. The CDR3, as DNA: TGTGCCAGCAGTCCCCCAGGGCGCGGGCATGAGCAGTTCTTC.

The V gene is TRBV2, the J gene TRBJ1-5; a possible D gene is TRBD1 (5 bases). Trimming removed 5 bases at V and 0 bases at J, with 11 bases between. The CDR3 is made up of 15 amino acids. CDR1 is SNHLY, CDR2 FYNNEI, per germline. This chain's CDR3 is CASSRGTNSNQPQHF. DNA for the CDR3: TGTGCCAGCAGTAGGGGTACAAATAGCAATCAGCCCCAGCATTTT.

V gene TRBV6-1 combines with J gene TRBJ2-1; 14 bases align to TRBD2. V lost 2 bases to trimming and J lost 8 bases; unmatched junction nucleotides: 11. From germline, CDR1 is MNHNS and CDR2 SASEGT. CDR3 length: 18 residues. As DNA, the CDR3 is TGTGCCAGCAGTGAAATTCACGGCGGGACTAGCGGGAGAGATGAGCAGTTCTTC. Protein sequence: CASSEIHGGTSGRDEQFF.

V and J are TRBV11-1 and TRBJ1-2; D not certain. Germline CDR1 is SGHAT and CDR2 is FQDESV (reference sequence). V lost 4 bases to trimming and J lost 3 bases, with 12 bases between them. The CDR3 loop spans 14 amino acids. The CDR3 nucleotides read TGTGCCAGCAGCTCCCTTACCCGCGACTATGGCTACACCTTC. Encoded protein: CASSSLTRDYGYTF.

V and J are TRBV30 and TRBJ2-7; D is uncertain. V dropped 2 bases and J dropped 5 bases, with 7 bases sitting between them. CDR3 size: 11 residues. Germline values: CDR1 GTSNPN, CDR2 SVGIG (reference sequence). The CDR3 protein is CAWSTVDEQYF. The CDR3 DNA reads TGTGCCTGGAGTACGGTGGACGAGCAGTACTTC.

The rearrangement uses TRBV19 and TRBJ1-5, with a tentative D call TRBD1 (6 bases). CDR3 length: 14 residues. Germline assignment: CDR1 LNHDA and CDR2 SQIVND (reference sequence). Trimming shortened V by 6 bases and J by 7 bases, and 16 bases separated the two germline ends. CDR3 DNA sequence: TGTGCCAGTAGCCCTCGGGGGCGAGAACAGCCCCAGCATTTT. It yields the protein CASSPRGREQPQHF.

The chain couples TRBV5-8 to TRBJ2-1; D call uncertain. Germline V gene lookup returns CDR1 SGHTS and CDR2 YDEGEE. Trimming cost V 6 bases and J 8 bases, with 15 bases left between them. CDR3 length: 13 amino acids. The DNA for the CDR3 is TGTGCCAGCACATTAGCACTCGTGGATGAGCAGTTCTTC. Protein product: CASTLALVDEQFF. The whole variable domain, filled in from reference TRBV5-8 and TRBJ2-1, reads EAGVTQSPTHLIKTRGQQATLRCSPISGHTSVYWYQQALGLGLQFLLWYDEGEERNRGNFPPRFSGRQFPNYSSELNVNALELEDSALYLCASTLALVDEQFFGPGTRLTVL.

The genes are TRBV15 and TRBJ2-7, with D possibly TRBD1 on 6 matching bases. Germline loops: CDR1 LNHNV, CDR2 YYDKDF (reference sequence). V was pared by 5 bases and J by 1 base, with 9 bases between. The CDR3 loop spans 13 amino acids. The CDR3 DNA reads as TGTGCCACCAGCGTAGGGACATCCTACGAGCAGTACTTC. The encoded protein is CATSVGTSYEQYF.

V is TRBV28 and J is TRBJ2-5; D remains ambiguous. The germline V and J ends were trimmed by 7 bases and 5 bases, with 14 bases remaining between them. The length of the CDR3 is 13 residues. Per germline, CDR1 MDHEN and CDR2 SYDVKM. The CDR3 DNA is TGTGCCAGCACCAATCGCCTAGGGGAGACCCAGTACTTC. It yields the protein CASTNRLGETQYF. The variable domain in full, with the rest retrieved from reference TRBV28 and TRBJ2-5, is DVKVTQSSRYLVKRTGEKVFLECVQDMDHENMFWYRQDPGLGLRLIYFSYDVKMKEKGDIPEGYSVSREKKERFSLILESASTNQTSMYLCASTNRLGETQYFGPGTRLLVL.

The chain combines TRBV5-1 with TRBJ2-2, with a weak D call TRBD2 (6 bases). The CDR3 covers 15 residues. Germline V CDR1 and CDR2: SGHRS, YFSETQ. V was cut by 4 bases and J by 2 bases, with 12 bases left in between. CDR3 sequence (DNA): TGCGCCAGCAGCCGCGGAGGGGTAAACACCGGGGAGCTGTTTTTT. Protein: CASSRGGVNTGELFF. The whole variable domain, filled in from reference TRBV5-1 and TRBJ2-2, reads KAGVTQTPRYLIKTRGQQVTLSCSPISGHRSVSWYQQTPGQGLQFLFEYFSETQRNKGNFPGRFSGRQFSNSRSEMNVSTLELGDSALYLCASSRGGVNTGELFFGEGSRLTVL.

The chain employs TRBV6-1 and TRBJ1-2; tentative D call: TRBD1 (6 bases). CDR3 length: 12 residues. Trimming stripped 7 bases from V and 4 bases from J, with 10 bases between. Germline CDR1 is MNHNS and CDR2 is SASEGT. CDR3: CASKGQIYGYTF. In DNA, the CDR3 is TGTGCCAGCAAAGGACAGATCTATGGCTACACCTTC.

The rearrangement joins TRBV30 to TRBJ2-1, with D tentatively TRBD1 or TRBD2 (5 bases each). V shed 4 bases and J shed 6 bases, with 28 bases lying between them. The CDR3 is 18 amino acids. CDR1 and CDR2 (germline): GTSNPN, SVGIG (reference sequence). CDR3 DNA: TGTGCCTGGACCCGGGGCCGAACATACCCAGTCAGGAGCAATGAGCAGTTCTTC. The encoded protein is CAWTRGRTYPVRSNEQFF. The complete variable domain, with remaining parts taken from reference TRBV30 and TRBJ2-1, reads SQTIHQWPATLVQPVGSPLSLECTVEGTSNPNLYWYRQAAGRGLQLLFYSVGIGQISSEVPQNLSASRPQDRQFILSSKKLLLSDSGFYLCAWTRGRTYPVRSNEQFFGPGTRLTVL.

This chain joins TRBV5-4 and TRBJ1-2; 9 bases agree with TRBD1. The CDR3 extends over 15 amino acids. V dropped 0 bases and J dropped 3; count of bases not matched to a gene: 3. Germline V gives CDR1 SGHNT, CDR2 YYREEE (reference sequence). For the CDR3, the DNA is TGTGCCAGCAGCTTGGGGGACAGGGCCCACTATGGCTACACCTTC. It encodes CASSLGDRAHYGYTF.

This clone occurred once. J is TRBJ1-2 and V is TRBV4-1; D might be TRBD1 (5 bases). The V gene lost 1 base and the J gene lost 4 bases, with 13 bases spanning the gap. The germline CDR1 and CDR2 sequences are MGHRA and YSYEKL. There are 15 residues in the CDR3. The CDR3 nucleotides read TGCGCCAGCAGCCAAGGAAATACGGGGGGCTATGGCTACACCTTC. Amino acids: CASSQGNTGGYGYTF.

V and J are TRBV5-8 and TRBJ2-1; 8 positions match TRBD2. Germline CDR1 SGHTS, CDR2 YDEGEE. V lost 2 bases and J lost 8; bases outside the gene matches: 6. The CDR3 length is 14 residues. The CDR3 DNA reads TGTGCCAGCAGCTTTTATCGGGAGGGTGATGAGCAGTTCTTC. Encoded protein: CASSFYREGDEQFF.